Shown below are 24 T cell receptor beta chains from a single sample sequenced in a study of graft-versus-host responses after intestinal transplantation. The antigens of these receptors remain unknown. Clones were read by immunoSEQ multiplex PCR, and TCRdb kept only the in-frame ones, dropping some. The profile shows about 130,000 clones, 80% to 95% of them singletons. The material sequenced was unstimulated CD4+ T cells sorted from spleen or lymph node cells, taken before intestinal transplant. These receptors all come from a human donor who received an intestinal transplant.

CDR3 sequence (DNA): TGTGCCAGCAGGGATCGGCTTCTAAGGTCAGCTAACTCTGGGGCCAACGTCCTGACTTTC. Its translation: CASRDRLLRSANSGANVLTF. The gene calls are TRBV6-4 and TRBJ2-6; D is unresolved. Trimming removed 6 bases at V and 0 bases at J, with 24 bases between. The germline V gene has CDR1 MRHNA and CDR2 SNTAGT. The CDR3 loop spans 20 amino acids.

This CDR3 reads CASSLDSGSTYEQYF. The CDR3 DNA reads as TGTGCCAGCAGCTTGGACTCCGGGTCCACCTACGAGCAGTACTTC. This chain links TRBV5-6 with TRBJ2-7; D unresolved. CDR1 and CDR2 from the germline V gene are SGHDT and YYEEEE. CDR3 length: 15 residues. V was cut by 0 bases and J by 2 bases, with 12 bases left in between.

The rearrangement joins TRBV28 to TRBJ1-1; 8 nucleotides agree with TRBD1. Germline-derived CDR1 and CDR2 are MDHEN and SYDVKM. CDR3 length: 17 amino acids. V was pared by 5 bases and J by 3 bases, with 14 bases of the junction left unmatched. The CDR3 DNA reads TGTGCCAGCAGTCCACCCGGACAGGGAGCCTTCGACACTGAAGCTTTCTTT. It codes for CASSPPGQGAFDTEAFF.

The rearrangement links TRBV10-3 to TRBJ2-7; perhaps TRBD2 as D (5 bases). The V gene's germline CDR1 is ENHRY and CDR2 SYGVKD. The V end lost 2 bases, the J end lost 3 bases, and 14 bases lay between the germline ends. The CDR3 totals 15 residues. CDR3 residues: CAISERASRLYEQYF. In nucleotides, the CDR3 is TGTGCCATCAGTGAGAGGGCTAGCCGTCTCTACGAGCAGTACTTC.

The V call is TRBV4-3, the J call TRBJ1-2; D gene unclear. With 1 base removed from V and 3 bases from J, the gap between germline ends came to 9 bases. The CDR3 loop spans 14 amino acids. The germline gives CDR1 LGHNA, CDR2 YSLEER. The CDR3 region is CASSQGLGHYGYTF. DNA for the CDR3: TGCGCCAGCAGCCAAGGTTTAGGCCACTATGGCTACACCTTC.

The chain carries TRBV7-9 and TRBJ1-1; D unclear. The CDR3 totals 13 residues. Germline CDR1 reads SEHNR; CDR2 reads FQNEAQ (reference sequence). V was clipped by 0 bases and J by 0 bases, with 2 bases between them. The CDR3 DNA reads as TGTGCCAGCAGCTTAGCTTTGAACACTGAAGCTTTCTTT. Protein: CASSLALNTEAFF.

The gene calls are TRBV30 and TRBJ2-1, with D perhaps being TRBD1 or TRBD2 (5 bases each). The CDR3 runs to 12 residues. Germline CDR1 GTSNPN, CDR2 SVGIG (reference sequence). The V end was cut by 0 bases, the J end by 11 bases, with 11 bases between. The CDR3 reads CAWSVNMGQQFF. The CDR3 nucleotides read TGTGCCTGGAGTGTTAATATGGGACAGCAGTTCTTC.

J is TRBJ2-2 and V is TRBV19; 9 bases match TRBD2. V was clipped by 7 bases and J by 6 bases; unmatched bases: 9. This CDR3 is 15 amino acids long. CDR1 and CDR2 (germline): LNHDA, SQIVND (reference sequence). CDR3 bases: TGTGCCAGTAAACCCTGGCGGGAGGGTTCCGGGGAGCTGTTTTTT. Protein sequence: CASKPWREGSGELFF.

V and J are TRBV30 and TRBJ2-7, with D maybe TRBD1 (5 bases). CDR3 length equals 15 residues. The V end was cut by 0 bases, the J end by 2 bases, with 14 bases between. Germline V CDR1 and CDR2: GTSNPN, SVGIG (reference sequence). The CDR3 reads CAWSVGIRATYEQYF. In DNA, the CDR3 is TGTGCCTGGAGTGTAGGAATCAGGGCCACCTACGAGCAGTACTTC.

V usage is TRBV2 and J usage is TRBJ2-3, with TRBD2 as a possible D gene (6 bases). The CDR3 consists of 14 residues. The germline V gene has CDR1 SNHLY and CDR2 FYNNEI. Trimming cost V 6 bases and J 2 bases, with 12 bases left between them. This chain's CDR3 is CASRKAGHTDTQYF. The CDR3 DNA sequence: TGTGCCAGCAGGAAAGCGGGCCACACAGATACGCAGTATTTT.

The chain joins TRBV19 to TRBJ1-2; tentative D call: TRBD1 (6 bases). The CDR3 consists of 16 residues. Trimming took off 7 bases at V and 0 bases at J, with 18 bases between the two ends. Germline V gene sequence: CDR1 LNHDA, CDR2 SQIVND (reference sequence). CDR3 DNA: TGTGCCAGTATCCCATCGGGCGGGGGCACTAACTATGGCTACACCTTC. It translates to CASIPSGGGTNYGYTF.

This clone was detected only a few times. The genes are TRBV7-9 and TRBJ1-1; TRBD1 aligns across 8 bases. The CDR3 loop spans 14 amino acids. CDR1 and CDR2 (germline): SEHNR, FQNEAQ (reference sequence). The V gene end was trimmed by 0 bases and the J gene end by 4 bases; junction bases not matched to a gene: 1. The CDR3 protein is CASSLAQGGTEAFF. CDR3 DNA: TGTGCCAGCAGCTTAGCACAGGGGGGCACTGAAGCTTTCTTT.

J is TRBJ1-4 and V is TRBV28; maybe TRBD1 (5 bases). In germline, CDR1 is MDHEN, CDR2 SYDVKM. Between the trimmed V and J ends, which lost 2 bases and 7 bases, there was a span of 20 bases. This CDR3 is 17 amino acids long. The CDR3 loop is CASSLAPGTPGSEKLFF. CDR3 DNA: TGTGCCAGCAGTTTAGCTCCAGGGACGCCGGGGAGTGAAAAACTGTTTTTT.

The DNA for the CDR3 is TGTGCCAGTAGTATAAATAGCGGGTACAACTACGAGCAGTACTTC. The encoded protein is CASSINSGYNYEQYF. The chain uses TRBV19 and TRBJ2-7; TRBD2 aligns across 7 bases. The CDR3 consists of 15 residues. V lost 2 bases, J lost 3 bases, and 7 bases stayed unmatched. Germline V CDR1 and CDR2: LNHDA, SQIVND (reference sequence).

The chain uses TRBV5-8 and TRBJ2-4; 9 bases are a match to TRBD2. The junction had 6 bases not matched to a gene; V was cut back by 4 bases and J by 7 bases. Germline assignment: CDR1 SGHTS and CDR2 YDEGEE. The CDR3 is 14 residues long. Written as DNA, the CDR3 is TGTGCCAGCAGCAATAGCGGGAGTTTTAACATTCAGTACTTC. Its translation: CASSNSGSFNIQYF.

A few counts support this clone. The V call is TRBV28, the J call TRBJ1-6; 9 bases are shared with TRBD1. The CDR3 loop spans 18 amino acids. Trimming removed 6 bases from V and 0 bases from J; junction bases left unmatched: 9. Germline CDR1 and CDR2: MDHEN and SYDVKM. This CDR3 is CASSLSGTGSSYNSPLHF. The CDR3, as DNA: TGTGCCAGCAGCCTGTCCGGGACAGGGAGCTCCTATAATTCACCCCTCCACTTT.

This chain uses TRBV6-5 with TRBJ2-1, with 8 positions matching TRBD2. With 8 bases clipped from V and 5 bases from J, the junction kept 11 bases outside the gene matches. The germline gives CDR1 MNHEY, CDR2 SVGAGI. The CDR3 has 15 amino acids. As DNA, the CDR3 is TGTGCCAGCTCAGCCGGGACTAGTTACAACAATGAGCAGTTCTTC. Protein: CASSAGTSYNNEQFF.

V and J are TRBV18 and TRBJ2-3; D is possibly TRBD1 (5 bases). The CDR3 is 16 residues long. Trimming removed 5 bases at V and 0 bases at J, with 15 bases between. Germline V gene lookup returns CDR1 KGHSH and CDR2 LQKENI. The CDR3 sequence is CASSLTELPSTDTQYF. The CDR3 DNA follows: TGTGCCAGCTCATTGACAGAATTACCTAGCACAGATACGCAGTATTTT.

This chain joins TRBV30 and TRBJ2-7; 9 bases align to TRBD2. CDR3 size: 13 residues. CDR1 is GTSNPN, CDR2 SVGIG, per germline (reference sequence). Trimming removed 0 bases from V and 6 bases from J; junction bases left unmatched: 3. The CDR3: CAWSVVAGAEQYF. DNA of the CDR3: TGTGCCTGGAGTGTAGTAGCGGGAGCCGAGCAGTACTTC. Combining the CDR3 with reference TRBV30 and TRBJ2-7 gives the whole variable domain SQTIHQWPATLVQPVGSPLSLECTVEGTSNPNLYWYRQAAGRGLQLLFYSVGIGQISSEVPQNLSASRPQDRQFILSSKKLLLSDSGFYLCAWSVVAGAEQYFGPGTRLTVT.

J is TRBJ1-4 and V is TRBV9; the match to TRBD1 covers 9 bases. V was pared by 4 bases and J by 6 bases, with 4 bases of the junction left unmatched. The CDR3 sequence is 14 residues long. Germline values: CDR1 SGDLS, CDR2 YYNGEE. The CDR3 loop reads CASSPRDRDEKLFF. DNA of the CDR3: TGTGCCAGCAGCCCCCGGGACAGGGATGAAAAACTGTTTTTT.

This chain uses TRBV7-6 with TRBJ2-1; D is perhaps TRBD1 (5 bases). This CDR3 contains 16 residues. Germline CDR1 SGHVS, CDR2 FNYEAQ. V shed 0 bases and J shed 8 bases, with 17 bases lying between them. The CDR3: CASSLARVLVGDEQFF. CDR3 DNA sequence: TGTGCCAGCAGCTTAGCACGGGTACTCGTAGGGGATGAGCAGTTCTTC.

The CDR3 bases are TGTGCCAGTAGTAAAGACCCCAGCTCCTACGAGCAGTACTTC. Amino acid sequence: CASSKDPSSYEQYF. V usage is TRBV19 and J usage is TRBJ2-7; D unresolved. This CDR3 comprises 14 residues. The V end lost 4 bases, the J end lost 0 bases, and 10 bases lay between the germline ends. The germline V gene has CDR1 LNHDA and CDR2 SQIVND (reference sequence).

Remarks on this clone: Other DNA sequences in the sample encode the same CDR3. The chain is built from TRBV20-1 and TRBJ2-7, with D perhaps matching TRBD2 (6 bases). CDR3 length: 11 amino acids. Germline-derived CDR1 and CDR2 are DFQATT and SNEGSKA (reference sequence). Trimming took off 5 bases at V and 5 bases at J, with 10 bases between the two ends. The CDR3 DNA follows: TGCAGTGCTTCGACTAGTGACGAGCAGTACTTC. Protein sequence: CSASTSDEQYF.

The chain uses TRBV10-3 and TRBJ2-7; no firm D call. This CDR3 has 14 residues. Germline values: CDR1 ENHRY, CDR2 SYGVKD. With 3 bases removed from V and 5 bases from J, the gap between germline ends came to 14 bases. The DNA of the CDR3 is TGTGCCATCAGTGAAATAGGGATAACGAACGAGCAGTACTTC. Amino acid sequence: CAISEIGITNEQYF.